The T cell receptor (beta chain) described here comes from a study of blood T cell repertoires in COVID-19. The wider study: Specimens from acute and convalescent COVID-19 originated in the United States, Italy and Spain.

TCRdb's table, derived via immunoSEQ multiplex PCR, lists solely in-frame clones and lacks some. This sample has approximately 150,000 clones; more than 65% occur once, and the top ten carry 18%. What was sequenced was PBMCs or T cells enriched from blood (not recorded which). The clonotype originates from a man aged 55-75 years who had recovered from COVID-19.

The CDR3 loop reads CASSRQSLNTEAFF. CDR3 sequence (DNA): TGTGCCAGCAGCCGACAGAGCTTGAACACTGAAGCTTTCTTT. This chain joins TRBV11-2 and TRBJ1-1; maybe TRBD1 (5 bases). The CDR3 consists of 14 residues. Germline CDR1 is SGHAT and CDR2 is FQNNGV. Trimming left V 5 bases short and J 0 bases short, with 10 bases between.